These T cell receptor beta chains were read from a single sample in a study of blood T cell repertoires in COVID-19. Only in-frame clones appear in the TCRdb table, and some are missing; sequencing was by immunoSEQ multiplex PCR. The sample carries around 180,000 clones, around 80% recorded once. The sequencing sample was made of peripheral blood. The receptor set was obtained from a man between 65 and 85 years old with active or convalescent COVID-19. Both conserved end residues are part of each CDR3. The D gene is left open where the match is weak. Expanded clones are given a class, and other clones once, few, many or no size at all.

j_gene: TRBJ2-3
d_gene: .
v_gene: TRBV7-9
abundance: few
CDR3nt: TGTGCCAGCACGGGGGAGCGGAGCACAGATACGCAGTATTTT
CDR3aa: CASTGERSTDTQYF

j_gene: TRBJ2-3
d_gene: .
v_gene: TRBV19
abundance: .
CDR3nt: TGTGCCAGTAGTCTGACAGATACGCAGTATTTT
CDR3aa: CASSLTDTQYF

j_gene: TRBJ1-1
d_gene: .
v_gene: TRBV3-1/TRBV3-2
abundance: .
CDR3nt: TGTGCCAGCAGCCAAGCTCTTGGCTCTGAAGCTTTCTTT
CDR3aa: CASSQALGSEAFF

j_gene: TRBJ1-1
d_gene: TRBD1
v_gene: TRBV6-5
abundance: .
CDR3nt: TGTGCCAGCAGTCGGGACAGGGGGCATGTAGCTGAAGCTTTCTTT
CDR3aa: CASSRDRGHVAEAFF

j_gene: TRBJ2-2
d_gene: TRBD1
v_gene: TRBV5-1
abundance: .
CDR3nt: TGCGCCAGCAGCTTGAAGGGACAGGGGGCGCACACCGGGGAGCTGTTTTTT
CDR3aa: CASSLKGQGAHTGELFF

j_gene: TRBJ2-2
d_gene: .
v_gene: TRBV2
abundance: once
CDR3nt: TGTGCCAGCAGTGAGATCGGGAACACCGGGGAGCTGTTTTTT
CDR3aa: CASSEIGNTGELFF

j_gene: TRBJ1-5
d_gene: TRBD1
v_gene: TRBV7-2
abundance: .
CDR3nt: TGTGCCAGCACTCTAGGGGGGACAGGGGGCTTCAGGGGTCAGCCCCAGCATTTT
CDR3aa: CASTLGGTGGFRGQPQHF

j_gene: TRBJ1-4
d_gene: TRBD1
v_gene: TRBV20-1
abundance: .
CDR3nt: TGCAGTGCTAGTCATGGAGGGACAGCTAATGAAAAACTGTTTTTT
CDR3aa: CSASHGGTANEKLFF

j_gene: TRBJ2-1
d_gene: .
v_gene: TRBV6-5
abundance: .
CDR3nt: TGTGCCAGCAGTTACGAGGGCCGAAGGGCCTACAATGAGCAGTTCTTC
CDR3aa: CASSYEGRRAYNEQFF

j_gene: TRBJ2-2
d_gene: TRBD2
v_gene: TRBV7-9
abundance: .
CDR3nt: TGTGCCAGCAGCTCCTATGGACTAGCGGGGGCATTCGGGGAGCTGTTTTTT
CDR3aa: CASSSYGLAGAFGELFF

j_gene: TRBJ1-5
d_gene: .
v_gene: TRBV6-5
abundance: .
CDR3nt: TGTGCCAGCAGTTCGTCTATTAATCAGCCCCAGCATTTT
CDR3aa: CASSSSINQPQHF

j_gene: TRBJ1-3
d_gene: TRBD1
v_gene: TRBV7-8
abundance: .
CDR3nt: TGTGCCAGCAGCCCCGACAGGGACTCTGGAAACACCATATATTTT
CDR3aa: CASSPDRDSGNTIYF

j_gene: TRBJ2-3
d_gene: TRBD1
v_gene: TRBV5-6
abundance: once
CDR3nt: TGTGCCAGCAGCGGGGACAGGAAGGGTCCAGATACGCAGTATTTT
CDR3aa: CASSGDRKGPDTQYF

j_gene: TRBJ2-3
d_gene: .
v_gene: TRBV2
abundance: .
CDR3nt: TGTGCCAGCAGGGGGGGACGCCTAGTCACAGATACGCAGTATTTT
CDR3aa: CASRGGRLVTDTQYF

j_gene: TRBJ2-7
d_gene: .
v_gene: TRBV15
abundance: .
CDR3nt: TGTGCCACCAGCAGAGATCGAGGTGCCTTCTCCTACGAGCAGTACTTC
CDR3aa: CATSRDRGAFSYEQYF

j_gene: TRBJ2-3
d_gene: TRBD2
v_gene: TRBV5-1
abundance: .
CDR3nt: TGCGCCAGCAGCACCTTAGCGGGGAGCACAGATACGCAGTATTTT
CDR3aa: CASSTLAGSTDTQYF

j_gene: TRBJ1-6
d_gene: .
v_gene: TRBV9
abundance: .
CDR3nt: TGTGCCAGCAATCCGGAGGGCTCCTATAATTCACCCCTCCACTTT
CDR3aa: CASNPEGSYNSPLHF

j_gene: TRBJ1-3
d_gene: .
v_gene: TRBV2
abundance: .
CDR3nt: TGTGCCAGCAGTGGGCAGGGTGCGGACACCATATATTTT
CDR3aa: CASSGQGADTIYF

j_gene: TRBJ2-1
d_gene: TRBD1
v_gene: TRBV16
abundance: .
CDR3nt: TGTGCCAGCAGCCAATTAGAGACAGGGTACTACAATGAGCAGTTCTTC
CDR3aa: CASSQLETGYYNEQFF

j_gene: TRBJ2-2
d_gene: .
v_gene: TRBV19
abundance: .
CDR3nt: TGTGCCAGTAGTGTAGCGGAACAGACCGGGGAGCTGTTTTTT
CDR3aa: CASSVAEQTGELFF

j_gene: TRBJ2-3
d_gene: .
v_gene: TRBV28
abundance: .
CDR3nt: TGTGCCAGCAGTATCCCGACAGATACGCAGTATTTT
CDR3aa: CASSIPTDTQYF

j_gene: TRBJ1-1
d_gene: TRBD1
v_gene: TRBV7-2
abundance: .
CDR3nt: TGTGCCAGCAGCATAGACAGGGTGCGCACTGAAGCTTTCTTT
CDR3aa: CASSIDRVRTEAFF

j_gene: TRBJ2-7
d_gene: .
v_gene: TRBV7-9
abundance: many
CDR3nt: TGTGCCCTCGACAGGCTGTCTGGGTACGAGCAGTACTTC
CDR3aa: CALDRLSGYEQYF

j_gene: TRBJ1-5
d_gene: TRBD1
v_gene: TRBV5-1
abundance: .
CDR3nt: TGCGCCAGCAGCTTGGGGACAGGGGATTATAGCAATCAGCCCCAGCATTTT
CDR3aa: CASSLGTGDYSNQPQHF

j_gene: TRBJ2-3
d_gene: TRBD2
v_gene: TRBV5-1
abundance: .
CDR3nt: TGCGCCAGCAGCCCGCACCTAATGACTAGCGGGGGAGACACAGATACGCAGTATTTT
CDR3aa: CASSPHLMTSGGDTDTQYF

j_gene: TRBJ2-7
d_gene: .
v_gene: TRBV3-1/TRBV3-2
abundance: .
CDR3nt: TGTGCCAGCAGCCAAGCCCCAGGGGTGCGAGGAGAGCAGTACTTC
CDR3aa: CASSQAPGVRGEQYF

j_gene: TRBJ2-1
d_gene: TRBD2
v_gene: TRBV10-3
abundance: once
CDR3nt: TGTGCCATCAGTGGACTAGCGGAATACAATGAGCAGTTCTTC
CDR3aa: CAISGLAEYNEQFF

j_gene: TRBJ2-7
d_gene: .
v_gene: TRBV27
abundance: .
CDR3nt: TGTGCCAGCAGTTTAGAGGGGACTTATGGGTACGAGCAGTACTTC
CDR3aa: CASSLEGTYGYEQYF

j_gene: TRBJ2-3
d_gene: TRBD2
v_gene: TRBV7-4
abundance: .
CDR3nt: TGTGCCAGCGGAGAATTAGCGGGACCTCACACAGATACGCAGTATTTT
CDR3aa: CASGELAGPHTDTQYF

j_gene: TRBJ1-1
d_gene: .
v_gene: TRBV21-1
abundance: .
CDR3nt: TGTGCCAGCAGCCGGGTGGAGGGGACGGACACTGAAGCTTTCTTT
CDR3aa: CASSRVEGTDTEAFF

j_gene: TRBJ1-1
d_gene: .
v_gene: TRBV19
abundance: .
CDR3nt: TGTGCCAGTAGTAGCCATGGACAGCAGAACACTGAAGCTTTCTTT
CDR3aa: CASSSHGQQNTEAFF

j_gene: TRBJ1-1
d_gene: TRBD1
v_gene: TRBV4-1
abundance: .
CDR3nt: TGCGCCAGTAGCCGGGGCCCGGGACAGATGAACACTGAAGCTTTCTTT
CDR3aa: CASSRGPGQMNTEAFF

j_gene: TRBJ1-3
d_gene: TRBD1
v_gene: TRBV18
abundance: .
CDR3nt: TGTGCCAGCTCAGGAGTACAGGGGGCATCTGGAAACACCATATATTTT
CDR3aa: CASSGVQGASGNTIYF

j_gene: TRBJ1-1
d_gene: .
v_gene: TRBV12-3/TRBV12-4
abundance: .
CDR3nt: TGTGCCAGCAGTTATGGGGGGACTGAAGCTTTCTTT
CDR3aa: CASSYGGTEAFF

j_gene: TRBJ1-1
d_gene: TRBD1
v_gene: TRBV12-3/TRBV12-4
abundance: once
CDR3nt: TGTGCCAGCAGCTTTGGACAGGGCACTGAAGCTTTCTTT
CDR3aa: CASSFGQGTEAFF

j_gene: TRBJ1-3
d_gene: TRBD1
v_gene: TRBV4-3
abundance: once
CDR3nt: TGCGCCAGCACTAAAACCGACAGGGTAGGGGACACCATATATTTT
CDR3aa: CASTKTDRVGDTIYF

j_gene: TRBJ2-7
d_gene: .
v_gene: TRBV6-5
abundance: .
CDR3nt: TGTGCCAGCAGTTCGGCAGGGAAGAACGAGCAGTACTTC
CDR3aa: CASSSAGKNEQYF

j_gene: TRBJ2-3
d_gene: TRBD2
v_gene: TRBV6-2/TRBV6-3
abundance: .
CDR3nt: TGTGCCAGCAGTTATGGACTAGCGGGGAGCACAGATACGCAGTATTTT
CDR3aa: CASSYGLAGSTDTQYF

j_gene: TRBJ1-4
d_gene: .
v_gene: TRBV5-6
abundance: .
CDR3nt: TGTGCCAGCAGCTTGTGGAGTAATGAAAAACTGTTTTTT
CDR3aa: CASSLWSNEKLFF

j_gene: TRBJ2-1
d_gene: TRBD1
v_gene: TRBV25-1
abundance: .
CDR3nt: TGTGCCAGCAGTGAACGCACAGGGGCGCGGTACAATGAGCAGTTCTTC
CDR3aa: CASSERTGARYNEQFF

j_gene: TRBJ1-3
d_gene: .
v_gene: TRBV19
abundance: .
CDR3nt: TGTGCCAGTAGTATTGTCCCAGGGATCTCTGGAAACACCATATATTTT
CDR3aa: CASSIVPGISGNTIYF

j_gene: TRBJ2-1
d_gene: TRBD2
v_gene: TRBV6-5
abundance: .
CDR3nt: TGTGCCAGCAGTTACAGGACTAGCGGACTCAATGAGCAGTTCTTC
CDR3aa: CASSYRTSGLNEQFF

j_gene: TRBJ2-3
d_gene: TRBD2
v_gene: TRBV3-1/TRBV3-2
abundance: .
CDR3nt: TGTGCCAGCAGCCACGGGACTAGCGGGAAGAGTATGTATTTT
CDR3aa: CASSHGTSGKSMYF

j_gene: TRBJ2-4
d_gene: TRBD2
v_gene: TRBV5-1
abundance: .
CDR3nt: TGCGCCAGCAGCGCGGCCGGGACTAGCGCCCAGGACATTCAGTACTTC
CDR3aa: CASSAAGTSAQDIQYF

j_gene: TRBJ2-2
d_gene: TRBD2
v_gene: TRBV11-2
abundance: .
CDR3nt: TGTGCCAGCAGCCCGGAACCGGGGGGGGGAGCCGGGGAGCTGTTTTTT
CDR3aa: CASSPEPGGGAGELFF

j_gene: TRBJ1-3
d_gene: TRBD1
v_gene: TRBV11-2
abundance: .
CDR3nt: TGTGCCAGCAGCTTAGAGGATCCGGGACAGTATGGAAACACCATATATTTT
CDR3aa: CASSLEDPGQYGNTIYF

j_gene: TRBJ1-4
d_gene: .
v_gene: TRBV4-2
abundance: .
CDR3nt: TGTGCCAGCAGCCCAAGGGGGTTCAATAATGAAAAACTGTTTTTT
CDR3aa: CASSPRGFNNEKLFF

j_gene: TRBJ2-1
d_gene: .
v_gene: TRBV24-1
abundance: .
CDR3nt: TGTGCCACCATGGGGAGCTCCTACAATGAGCAGTTCTTC
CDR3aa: CATMGSSYNEQFF

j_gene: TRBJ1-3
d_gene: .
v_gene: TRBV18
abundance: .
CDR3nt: TGTGCCAGCTCACCTGGAGAGAGCTCTGGAAACACCATATATTTT
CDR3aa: CASSPGESSGNTIYF

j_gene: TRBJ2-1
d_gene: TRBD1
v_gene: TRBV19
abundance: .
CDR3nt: TGTGCCAGTAGTATAGGGGACAGCGACTACAATGAGCAGTTCTTC
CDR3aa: CASSIGDSDYNEQFF